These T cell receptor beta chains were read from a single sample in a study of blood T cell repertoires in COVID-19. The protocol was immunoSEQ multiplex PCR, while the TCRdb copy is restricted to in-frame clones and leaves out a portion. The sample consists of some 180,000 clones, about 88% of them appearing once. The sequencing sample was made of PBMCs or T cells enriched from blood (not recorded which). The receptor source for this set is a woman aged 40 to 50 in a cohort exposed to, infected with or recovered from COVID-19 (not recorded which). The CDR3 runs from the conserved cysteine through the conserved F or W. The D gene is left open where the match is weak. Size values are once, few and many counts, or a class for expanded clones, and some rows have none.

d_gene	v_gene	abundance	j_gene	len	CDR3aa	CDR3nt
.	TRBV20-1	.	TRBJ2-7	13	CSASFQVHYEQYF	TGCAGTGCTAGTTTCCAGGTTCACTACGAGCAGTACTTC
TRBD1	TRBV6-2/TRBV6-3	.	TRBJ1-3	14	CASSLQGSGNTIYF	TGTGCCAGCAGTTTACAGGGGTCCGGAAACACCATATATTTT
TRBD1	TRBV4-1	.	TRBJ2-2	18	CASSQEDRGQLSDGELFF	TGCGCCAGCAGCCAGGAAGACAGGGGGCAACTATCAGACGGGGAGCTGTTTTTT
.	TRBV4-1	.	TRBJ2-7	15	CASSQVHGLTYEQYF	TGCGCCAGCAGCCAAGTCCACGGACTTACCTACGAGCAGTACTTC
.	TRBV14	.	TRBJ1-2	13	CASGMRGLRGYTF	TGTGCCAGCGGGATGCGGGGGCTACGTGGCTACACCTTC
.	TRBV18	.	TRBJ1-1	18	CASSPTGGRIPGNTEAFF	TGTGCCAGCTCACCTACGGGAGGACGGATTCCCGGGAACACTGAAGCTTTCTTT
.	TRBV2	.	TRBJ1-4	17	CASNRRGVGRLNEKLFF	TGTGCCAGCAACCGAAGGGGCGTAGGTCGGCTCAATGAAAAACTGTTTTTT
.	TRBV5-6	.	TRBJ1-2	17	CASSLGAEYRDPYGYTF	TGTGCCAGCAGCTTGGGGGCAGAGTACAGGGATCCTTATGGCTACACCTTC
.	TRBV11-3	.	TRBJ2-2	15	CASSLGGEGTGELFF	TGTGCCAGCAGCTTAGGCGGGGAAGGGACCGGGGAGCTGTTTTTT
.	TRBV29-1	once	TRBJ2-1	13	CSVEALAHNEQFF	TGCAGCGTTGAAGCTCTAGCGCACAATGAGCAGTTCTTC
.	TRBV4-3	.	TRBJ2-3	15	CASSQDPRSTDTQYF	TGCGCCAGCAGCCAAGATCCGAGAAGCACAGATACGCAGTATTTT
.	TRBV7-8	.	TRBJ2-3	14	CASSFLASTDTQYF	TGTGCCAGCAGCTTCTTGGCTAGCACAGATACGCAGTATTTT
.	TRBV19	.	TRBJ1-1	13	CASSIEGRMGAFF	TGTGCCAGTAGTATAGAGGGCAGGATGGGAGCTTTCTTT
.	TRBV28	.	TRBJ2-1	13	CASGSPIYNEQFF	TGTGCCAGCGGTTCCCCCATCTACAATGAGCAGTTCTTC
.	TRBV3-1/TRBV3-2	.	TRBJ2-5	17	CASSQEWSLARSETQYF	TGTGCCAGCAGCCAAGAATGGTCGCTAGCGAGGTCGGAGACCCAGTACTTC
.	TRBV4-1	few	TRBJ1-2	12	CASSRQESGYTF	TGCGCCAGCAGCCGACAGGAATCTGGCTACACCTTC
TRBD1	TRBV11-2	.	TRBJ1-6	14	CASSLDRAESPLHF	TGTGCCAGCAGCTTGGACAGGGCAGAATCACCCCTCCACTTT
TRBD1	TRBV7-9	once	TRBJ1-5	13	CASSEGTGAPQHF	TGTGCCAGCAGCGAAGGGACAGGGGCGCCCCAGCATTTT
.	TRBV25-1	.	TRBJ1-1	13	CASSEGAEPRAFF	TGTGCCAGCAGTGAAGGGGCGGAACCTCGGGCTTTCTTT
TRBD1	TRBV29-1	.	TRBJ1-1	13	CSGDSLADTEAFF	TGCAGCGGGGACAGCTTGGCGGACACTGAAGCTTTCTTT
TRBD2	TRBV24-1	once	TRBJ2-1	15	CATSDPGLAYNEQFF	TGTGCCACCAGTGACCCGGGACTAGCTTACAATGAGCAGTTCTTC
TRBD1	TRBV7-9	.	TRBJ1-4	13	CASEQGIREKLFF	TGTGCCAGTGAACAGGGGATAAGGGAAAAACTGTTTTTT